Presented here are 23 T cell receptor beta chains from one specimen sequenced in a study of T cell repertoires in cytomegalovirus infection. TCRdb passed the reads through MiXCR, listing each CDR3 protein once. The profile shows under 200,000 distinct CDR3 sequences, more than 9% of them singletons. The sample taken for sequencing was PBMCs. These receptors originate from a human donor in good health (CMV status not recorded). Some clones in this sample may be carry-over from other donors' samples.

This clonotype was picked up a small number of times. V and J are TRBV28 and TRBJ1-4; D possibly corresponds to TRBD1 (5 bases). Germline V gene lookup returns CDR1 MDHEN and CDR2 SYDVKM. V dropped 8 bases and J dropped 8 bases, with 12 bases sitting between them. The CDR3 is 12 residues long. Here the CDR3 DNA reads TGTGCCAGCGGTGGATCAGGGGAAAAACTGTTTTTT. Protein product: CASGGSGEKLFF.

In the case of this clonotype: A much more abundant neighbour one base away suggests this may be a read error. The V gene is TRBV7-3, the J gene TRBJ2-1; tentatively, D is TRBD2 (5 bases). This CDR3 is built from 16 residues. Looked up from germline, CDR1 is SGHTA and CDR2 is FQGTGA. The CDR3 is CASSTIATTPGNEQIF. CDR3 nucleotide sequence: TGTGCCAGCAGCACCATAGCGACCACCCCCGGTAATGAGCAGATCTTC.

Many counts were recorded for this clonotype. V and J are TRBV7-2 and TRBJ1-2; 7 bases match TRBD1. CDR1 and CDR2 from the germline V gene are SGHTA and FQGNSA. The length of the CDR3 is 14 residues. V lost 5 bases, J lost 13 bases, and 16 bases stayed unmatched. CDR3 amino acids: CASSGSRDSFLGTF. DNA of the CDR3: TGTGCCAGCAGCGGAAGCCGGGACAGCTTTCTAGGCACCTTC.

This clonotype was detected ten times or more. V usage is TRBV4-1 and J usage is TRBJ1-6, with a possible D match to TRBD1 (5 bases). The CDR3 sequence is 14 residues long. Looked up from germline, CDR1 is MGHRA and CDR2 is YSYEKL. Trimming took 1 base from V and 11 from J, leaving 12 bases between them. CDR3 amino acids: CASSQGQMQTPLHF. The DNA of the CDR3 is TGCGCCAGCAGCCAAGGACAGATGCAGACACCCCTCCACTTT.

This chain connects TRBV20-1 to TRBJ2-7; unclear D gene. Germline lookup yields CDR1 DFQATT and CDR2 SNEGSKA (reference sequence). Trimming pared 5 bases from V and 7 bases from J, leaving 21 bases between. This CDR3 has 14 amino acids. CDR3 in amino acids: CSARPGQNLGEQYF. Here the CDR3 DNA reads TGCAGTGCTCGCCCTGGGCAGAACCTAGGGGAGCAGTACTTC.

Only a few counts were recorded for this clonotype. CDR3 in DNA: TGCGCCAGCAGCCAGGGTAACGAGGGCCTCTCTGGAAACACCATATATTTT. This encodes CASSQGNEGLSGNTIYF. The chain couples TRBV4-3 to TRBJ1-3; D is unclear. CDR3 size: 17 residues. V shed 3 bases and J shed 0 bases, with 15 bases lying between them. Looked up from germline, CDR1 is LGHNA and CDR2 is YSLEER.

In its sample, this clonotype was seen many times. The V and J genes are TRBV24-1 and TRBJ2-7; 9 positions agree with TRBD1. J was trimmed by 7 bases and V by 4 bases; bases with no gene match: 7. CDR3 length equals 14 residues. The germline gives CDR1 KGHDR, CDR2 SFDVKD. The CDR3 nucleotides read TGTGCCACCAGTGACCCGGGACAGGGCCAAGAGCAGTACTTC. Translating it yields CATSDPGQGQEQYF.

Ten or more counts support this clonotype. This chain connects TRBV7-2 to TRBJ1-5, with 8 bases that match TRBD1. This CDR3 region has 17 residues. Trimming removed 1 base from V and 6 bases from J; junction bases left unmatched: 11. Per germline, CDR1 SGHTA and CDR2 FQGNSA. Written as DNA, the CDR3 is TGTGCCAGCAGCTTAGACCAGGGGGCGCGTTTCGGTCAGCCCCAGCATTTT. This sequence encodes CASSLDQGARFGQPQHF. Full variable domain (rest looked up from reference TRBV7-2 and TRBJ1-5): GAGVSQSPSNKVTEKGKDVELRCDPISGHTALYWYRQSLGQGLEFLIYFQGNSAPDKSGLPSDRFSAERTGGSVSTLTIQRTQQEDSAVYLCASSLDQGARFGQPQHFGDGTRLSIL.

This clonotype was counted many times. The gene calls are TRBV29-1 and TRBJ2-1; D unresolved. The CDR3 covers 12 residues. The ends were cut back, 4 bases at V and 3 bases at J, with 7 bases in the middle. Germline V gives CDR1 SQVTM, CDR2 ANQGSEA. The CDR3 DNA reads TGCAGCGTTGGTGACATCTACAATGAGCAGTTCTTC. This codes for CSVGDIYNEQFF.

Notes on this clonotype: One end of the junction does not line up with germline, which may come from a read error. The chain joins TRBV11-2 to TRBJ1-1, with D uncertain. Per germline, CDR1 SGHAT and CDR2 FQNNGV. The CDR3 covers 12 residues. The CDR3 DNA reads TGTGTCAGCAGCTTAAGCGGGGTCGAAGCTTTCTTT. This sequence encodes CVSSLSGVEAFF.

This clonotype was seen ten or more times. V is TRBV19 and J is TRBJ1-1; D is uncertain. V dropped 7 bases and J dropped 2 bases, with 11 bases sitting between them. CDR1 is LNHDA, CDR2 SQIVND, per germline (reference sequence). The length of the CDR3 is 13 residues. CDR3 in amino acids: CASTIRGNTEAFF. As DNA, the CDR3 is TGTGCCAGTACCATCCGGGGAAACACTGAAGCTTTCTTT.

The sample holds a few counts of this clonotype. The chain carries TRBV12-3 or TRBV12-4 and TRBJ1-1; D gene unclear. The V end was cut by 6 bases, the J end by 4 bases, with 15 bases between. The CDR3 is made up of 14 amino acids. The CDR3 DNA follows: TGTGCCAGCAGGTCGACCTCGGAGGGCACTGAAGCTTTCTTT. This translates into CASRSTSEGTEAFF.

This clonotype was found many times. The V call is TRBV28, the J call TRBJ1-1; tentatively, D is TRBD1 (5 bases). CDR1 is MDHEN, CDR2 SYDVKM, per germline. With 7 bases removed from V and 3 bases from J, the gap between germline ends came to 18 bases. This CDR3 is built from 15 residues. The DNA of the CDR3 is TGTGCCAGCACTTCGCGAGGGGAAGGAGACACTGAAGCTTTCTTT. Protein sequence: CASTSRGEGDTEAFF.

The V and J genes are TRBV6-8 and TRBJ1-5, with 8 bases matching TRBD1. Germline V gene data show CDR1 as MNHGY and CDR2 as SAAAGT. The CDR3 length is 15 residues. Trimming cost V 2 bases and J 1 base; bases outside gene matches: 1. The CDR3 sequence: CASSYGQGSNQPQHF. The CDR3 DNA reads as TGTGCCAGCAGTTACGGACAGGGCAGCAATCAGCCCCAGCATTTT.

V usage is TRBV9 and J usage is TRBJ1-2, with a possible D match to TRBD1 (6 bases). This CDR3 spans 13 amino acids. V lost 7 bases, J lost 4 bases, and 14 bases lay in between. Germline V gives CDR1 SGDLS, CDR2 YYNGEE. The CDR3 bases are TGTGCCAGCGGTAAGACAGGCTCCTATGGCTACACCTTC. This gives the protein CASGKTGSYGYTF.

This clonotype was observed at least ten times. The V gene is TRBV12-5, the J gene TRBJ1-2; D unclear. V was clipped by 5 bases and J by 5 bases, with 12 bases between them. CDR3 length equals 13 residues. Germline CDR1 and CDR2: LGHNT and FRNRAP. Here the CDR3 DNA reads TGTGCTAGTGGTCTCGAAGGACGTTATGGCTACACCTTC. It codes for CASGLEGRYGYTF. Variable domain in full (rest from reference TRBV12-5 and TRBJ1-2): DARVTQTPRHKVTEMGQEVTMRCQPILGHNTVFWYRQTMMQGLELLAYFRNRAPLDDSGMPKDRFSAEMPDATLATLKIQPSEPRDSAVYFCASGLEGRYGYTFGSGTRLTVV.

This clonotype appeared a few times. The genes are TRBV6-1 and TRBJ2-1, with D perhaps assigned TRBD1 or TRBD2 (5 bases each). V was shortened by 6 bases and J by 0 bases, with 15 bases between the two germline ends. The CDR3 sequence is 16 residues long. The germline V gene encodes CDR1 MNHNS and CDR2 SASEGT. CDR3 coding DNA: TGTGCCAGCAGGGAGGTACTGACAGCCTCCTACAATGAGCAGTTCTTC. Its translation is CASREVLTASYNEQFF.

V usage is TRBV14 and J usage is TRBJ1-3, with no clear D. Trimming stripped 5 bases from V and 3 bases from J, with 14 bases between. Germline values: CDR1 SGHDN, CDR2 FVKESK. The CDR3 has 15 amino acids. CDR3: CASSAQKMGGNTIYF. DNA of the CDR3: TGTGCCAGCAGCGCCCAAAAGATGGGTGGAAACACCATATATTTT.

This clonotype was counted at least ten times. This chain links TRBV7-9 with TRBJ2-7; 10 bases map to TRBD1. V was pared by 3 bases and J by 5 bases, with 4 bases of the junction left unmatched. The CDR3 has 14 amino acids. Per germline, CDR1 SEHNR and CDR2 FQNEAQ (reference sequence). DNA for the CDR3: TGTGCCAGCAGCTTTGGCGGGACAGGGGACGAGCAGTACTTC. The encoded protein is CASSFGGTGDEQYF.

This clonotype was observed many times. This sequence joins TRBV7-2 and TRBJ2-7, with 10 bases matching TRBD2. Germline V gene data show CDR1 as SGHTA and CDR2 as FQGNSA. Losses at the gene ends were 3 bases for V and 4 bases for J; bases not matched to a gene: 6. The CDR3 spans 15 residues. The CDR3 nucleotides are TGTGCCAGCAGCTTTATAGCGGGAGGCCGATACGAGCAGTACTTC. Translating it yields CASSFIAGGRYEQYF.

This clonotype was detected ten times or more. The chain combines TRBV5-4 with TRBJ1-3; perhaps TRBD1 as D (5 bases). Trimming stripped 5 bases from V and 3 bases from J, with 15 bases between. Germline CDR1 reads SGHNT; CDR2 reads YYREEE (reference sequence). This CDR3 comprises 15 residues. The CDR3 coding sequence is TGTGCCAGCAGTTCGGGGGATCTAGGTGGAAACACCATATATTTT. Its translation is CASSSGDLGGNTIYF. Supplemented by reference TRBV5-4 and TRBJ1-3, the full variable domain reads ETGVTQSPTHLIKTRGQQVTLRCSSQSGHNTVSWYQQALGQGPQFIFQYYREEENGRGNFPPRFSGLQFPNYSSELNVNALELDDSALYLCASSSGDLGGNTIYFGEGSWLTVV.

This clonotype occurred a few times. V gene TRBV2 combines with J gene TRBJ2-7, with TRBD1 as a possible D gene (5 bases). This CDR3 region has 16 residues. Between the trimmed V and J ends, which lost 5 bases and 0 bases, there was a span of 17 bases. Germline CDR1 reads SNHLY; CDR2 reads FYNNEI. As DNA, the CDR3 is TGTGCCAGCAGTCCCCCTCCGACAGATTACTCCTACGAGCAGTACTTC. This gives the protein CASSPPPTDYSYEQYF.

This clonotype was recorded many times. The chain recombines TRBV7-8 with TRBJ1-4; 11 nucleotides match TRBD1. V gave up 5 bases and J gave up 7 bases; unmatched junction bases: 6. This CDR3 region has 15 residues. The germline gives CDR1 SGHVS, CDR2 FQNEAQ. CDR3 sequence: CASSRSGTGGEKLFF. The CDR3 coding sequence is TGTGCCAGCAGCCGATCCGGGACAGGGGGTGAAAAACTGTTTTTT.